This TCR beta chain was sequenced in a study of blood T cells in healthy people across ages. Overall study results and limits: Long-lived donors exceeded aged donors in naive CD4+ cells and diversity.

There are a few counts of this clonotype. Antigen unknown. CDR3 length: 17 residues. V trimming: 5 bases; J trimming: 2 bases; junction bases outside the gene matches: 11. It was with a sample-barcoded 5' primer and a J-beta primer mix that a second PCR of roughly 7 to 12 cycles was run. Each cDNA molecule received a tag from a template-switch adaptor that had 12 random nucleotides. Each CDR3 protein gets one entry after TCRdb re-called the 5' RACE reads with MiXCR. The sample comprises 1.5 million to 2 million distinct CDR3 sequences, around 48% of which are singletons, and 2.1% rests with the top ten.

The V call is TRBV12-3 or TRBV12-4, the J call TRBJ2-5; 10 nucleotides align to TRBD2. Sequenced input: blood. This receptor was identified in a woman aged 35 to 49 in good health. CDR3 protein: CASSLETGLAFQETQYF. CDR3 nucleotides: TGTGCCAGCAGTCTTGAAACGGGACTAGCGTTTCAAGAGACCCAGTACTTC.